The source of this T cell receptor (delta chain) is a study of Vδ1+ human thymocytes. This clone was seen only a few times. Its antigen is unidentified. Sequences come from RNA converted to cDNA by reverse transcription. Pooled V-gene forward primers with one constant-region reverse primer generated the CDR3 amplicons by multiplex PCR. TCRdb re-called the multiplex PCR reads using CATT. The sample carries more than 45,000 delta-chain clones, over 12% recorded once. V was clipped by 1 base and J by 7 bases, with 16 bases between them. The CDR3 has 15 amino acids. Per germline, CDR1 TSWWSYY and CDR2 QGS. Thymocytes were sorted as CD3+ TCRVdelta1+ TCRVdelta2- after alphabeta T cell depletion. Purity of the sorted Vdelta1+ thymocytes ranged from about 97% to 99.6%. Findings of the study overall: Highly polyclonal TRG and TRD repertoires with Gaussian CDR3 length distributions appeared in thymus. TRD repertoires were essentially private, unlike widely shared TRG clonotypes. Thymic delta-chain repertoires held approximately 20% Vdelta2 sequences and few Vdelta3, despite high sort purity.

The sample taken for sequencing was Vdelta1+ gamma-delta thymocytes from the thymus. Subset described: FACS-sorted CD3+ TCRalphabeta- TCRVdelta1+ TCRVdelta2- thymocytes. The V call is TRDV1, the J call TRDJ1, with D perhaps TRDD3 (6 bases). This TCR came from a girl under three years old who had congenital heart surgery. For the CDR3, the DNA is TGTGCTCTTGGGGAACCCCTAAAGGGGATCGGTAAACTCATCTTT. Protein: CALGEPLKGIGKLIF.